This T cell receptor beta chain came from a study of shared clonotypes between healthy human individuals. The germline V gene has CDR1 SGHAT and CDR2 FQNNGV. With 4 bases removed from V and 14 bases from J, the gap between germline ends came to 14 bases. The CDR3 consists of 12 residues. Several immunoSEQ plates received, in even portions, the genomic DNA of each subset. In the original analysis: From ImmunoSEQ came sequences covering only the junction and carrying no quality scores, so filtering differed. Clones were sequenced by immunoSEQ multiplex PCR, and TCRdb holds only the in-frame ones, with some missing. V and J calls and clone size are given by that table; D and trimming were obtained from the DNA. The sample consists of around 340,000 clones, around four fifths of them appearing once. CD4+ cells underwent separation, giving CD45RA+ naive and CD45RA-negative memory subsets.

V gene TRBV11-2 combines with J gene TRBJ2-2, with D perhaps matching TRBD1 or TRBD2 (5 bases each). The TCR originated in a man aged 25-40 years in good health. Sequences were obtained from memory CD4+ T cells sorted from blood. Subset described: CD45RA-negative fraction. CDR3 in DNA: TGTGCCAGCAGCTCCCCGAGGGGAGCCCTGTTTTTT. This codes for CASSSPRGALFF.